This T cell receptor (beta chain) was retrieved from a study of shared clonotypes between healthy human individuals. Whole-study results and caveats: Richness estimates generally favored naive over memory subsets.

Points on this clone: Its antigen is still unknown.

V was pared by 5 bases and J by 5 bases, with 13 bases between. Germline V gene sequence: CDR1 LNHDA, CDR2 SQIVND (reference sequence). There are 14 residues in the CDR3. Some clones are missing from TCRdb's copy, which holds only in-frame ones; the method was immunoSEQ multiplex PCR. Of 2 million to 2.5 million clones in the sample, 95% were seen once. The sequence came from a man between 18 and 29 years old in good health. The genes are TRBV19 and TRBJ1-5; no reliable D call. The sequencing sample was made of naive CD4+ T cells sorted from blood. This sample's subset: CD45RA+ positively selected. The CDR3: CASSGSKGDQPQHF. The CDR3 coding sequence is TGTGCCAGTAGTGGTTCCAAGGGAGATCAGCCCCAGCATTTT.